A single sample is the source of the 25 T cell receptor beta chains below, sequenced in a study of blood T cells in healthy people across ages. Primers used in a second PCR of roughly 6 to 12 cycles were a sample-barcoded 5' primer and a J-beta primer mix. TCRdb itself ran the 5' RACE reads through MiXCR, one entry per CDR3 protein. This table has 450,000 to 600,000 distinct CDR3 sequences, roughly a quarter appearing once. These data also formed part of another study, on T cells of mothers and their children.

The material sequenced was blood. These receptors were collected from a boy aged 2 to 10 in good health.

This chain connects TRBV7-9 to TRBJ2-7; TRBD1 might be the D (6 bases). Germline V gene lookup returns CDR1 SEHNR and CDR2 FQNEAQ (reference sequence). The germline V and J ends were trimmed by 5 bases and 0 bases, with 14 bases remaining between them. The CDR3 is made up of 15 amino acids. CDR3 region: CASSPRTETSYEQYF. The DNA for the CDR3 is TGTGCCAGCAGCCCCCGGACAGAAACCTCCTACGAGCAGTACTTC.

CDR3: CASRGGQKNEKLFF. The CDR3 nucleotides are TGTGCCAGCAGGGGGGGACAGAAAAATGAAAAACTGTTTTTT. The chain has TRBV6-5 and TRBJ1-4; 7 bases map to TRBD1. Germline loops: CDR1 MNHEY, CDR2 SVGAGI. The CDR3 covers 14 residues. The junction had 6 bases not matched to a gene; V was cut back by 6 bases and J by 5 bases.

CDR3 region: CASSGTSGRIVEQFF. CDR3 DNA sequence: TGTGCCAGCAGTGGGACTAGCGGGAGAATAGTTGAGCAGTTCTTC. The chain combines TRBV12-3 or TRBV12-4 with TRBJ2-1, with TRBD2 identical over 14 bases. The CDR3 length is 15 residues. The V and J ends lost 5 bases and 9 bases, in that order; junction bases with no gene match: 6.

CDR3 nucleotides: TGTGCCAGCAGTCCACAGGGCCAAGGGGGGGCCAACGTCCTGACTTTC. It yields the protein CASSPQGQGGANVLTF. The J gene is TRBJ2-6, the V gene TRBV7-3, with D perhaps matching TRBD1 (6 bases). Looked up from germline, CDR1 is SGHTA and CDR2 is FQGTGA. This CDR3 has 16 amino acids. V was shortened by 6 bases and J by 4 bases, with 16 bases between the two germline ends.

This sequence joins TRBV29-1 and TRBJ2-5; 8 bases are shared with TRBD1. The CDR3 spans 13 residues. Germline lookup yields CDR1 SQVTM and CDR2 ANQGSEA. CDR3 nucleotides: TGCAGTGCGGACAGGGCGACCTCGGAGACCCAGTACTTC. Translation gives CSADRATSETQYF.

J is TRBJ1-6 and V is TRBV7-6, with TRBD1 as a possible D gene (6 bases). Deletions cut 1 base from V and 10 bases from J, with 11 bases between. Germline V gene lookup returns CDR1 SGHVS and CDR2 FNYEAQ. This CDR3 contains 14 residues. The CDR3 region is CASSLEQGGSPLHF. The CDR3 bases are TGTGCCAGCAGCTTAGAACAGGGAGGCTCACCCCTCCACTTT. Variable domain in full (rest from reference TRBV7-6 and TRBJ1-6): GAGVSQSPRYKVTKRGQDVALRCDPISGHVSLYWYRQALGQGPEFLTYFNYEAQQDKSGLPNDRFSAERPEGSISTLTIQRTEQRDSAMYRCASSLEQGGSPLHFGNGTRLTVT.

This chain links TRBV9 with TRBJ2-2; TRBD2 matches at 9 bases. The J segment lost 5 bases and the V segment lost 0 bases, leaving 2 bases of the junction unmatched. The germline V gene encodes CDR1 SGDLS and CDR2 YYNGEE. This CDR3 spans 15 amino acids. The CDR3 reads CASSVVSGGTGELFF. Written as DNA, the CDR3 is TGTGCCAGCAGCGTAGTCAGCGGGGGGACCGGGGAGCTGTTTTTT. Complete variable domain (other parts from reference TRBV9 and TRBJ2-2): DSGVTQTPKHLITATGQRVTLRCSPRSGDLSVYWYQQSLDQGLQFLIQYYNGEERAKGNILERFSAQQFPDLHSELNLSSLELGDSALYFCASSVVSGGTGELFFGEGSRLTVL.

The genes are TRBV7-9 and TRBJ2-1, with TRBD2 identical over 15 bases. V trimming: 5 bases; J trimming: 9 bases; junction bases outside the gene matches: 8. The CDR3 is 16 amino acids. The germline V gene encodes CDR1 SEHNR and CDR2 FQNEAQ (reference sequence). CDR3 sequence reads: CASSQRTSGRAAEQFF. CDR3 DNA sequence: TGTGCCAGCAGCCAGAGGACTAGCGGGAGGGCCGCTGAGCAGTTCTTC.

This clonotype turned up a few times. The rearrangement joins TRBV12-3 or TRBV12-4 to TRBJ1-2; D is unclear. V lost 2 bases to trimming and J lost 6 bases, with 13 bases between them. CDR3 length: 14 residues. CDR3 amino acids: CASSLSSGVHGYTF. The CDR3 nucleotides read TGTGCCAGCAGTTTATCTTCGGGTGTCCATGGCTACACCTTC.

This clonotype showed up just a few times. The V and J genes are TRBV3-1 and TRBJ2-3; tentative D call: TRBD1 (5 bases). With 0 bases removed from V and 5 bases from J, the gap between germline ends came to 9 bases. In germline, CDR1 is LGHDT, CDR2 YNNKEL (reference sequence). The CDR3 is 14 residues long. The CDR3 bases are TGTGCCAGCAGCCAAGAAGGGGCGGAAGATACGCAGTATTTT. This gives the protein CASSQEGAEDTQYF.

This clonotype was seen once. This sequence joins TRBV29-1 and TRBJ2-1; unclear D gene. CDR3 length equals 13 residues. V lost 6 bases to trimming and J lost 0 bases, with 9 bases between them. In germline, CDR1 is SQVTM, CDR2 ANQGSEA. The chain's CDR3 is CSVKGFSYNEQFF. In DNA, the CDR3 is TGCAGCGTAAAGGGATTCTCCTACAATGAGCAGTTCTTC.

In its sample, this clonotype was seen a few times. This chain links TRBV6-5 with TRBJ2-5; 11 bases match TRBD1. From germline, CDR1 is MNHEY and CDR2 SVGAGI. V lost 10 bases to trimming and J lost 5 bases; unmatched junction nucleotides: 6. The CDR3 has 13 residues. CDR3 protein: CATGTGGFETQYF. The DNA of the CDR3 is TGTGCCACTGGGACAGGGGGTTTCGAGACCCAGTACTTC.

This chain joins TRBV20-1 and TRBJ2-2; D call uncertain. The germline V gene has CDR1 DFQATT and CDR2 SNEGSKA (reference sequence). The CDR3 has 16 amino acids. V lost 0 bases, J lost 1 base, and 12 bases lay in between. CDR3 residues: CSARDRTFLNTGELFF. DNA of the CDR3: TGCAGTGCTAGAGATCGGACCTTCTTGAACACCGGGGAGCTGTTTTTT.

This clonotype was counted once. V gene TRBV20-1 combines with J gene TRBJ2-5; 7 positions match TRBD2. Matching the DNA end better, TRBJ2-7 makes the J call doubtful. The CDR3 runs 12 residues. Germline-derived CDR1 and CDR2 are DFQATT and SNEGSKA (reference sequence). The CDR3 DNA follows: TGCAGTGCATTCACTAGCGCCTACGAGCAGTACTTC. Residues: CSAFTSAYEQYF.

The chain links TRBV20-1 to TRBJ2-3, with a weak D call TRBD2 (6 bases). Trimming took 3 bases from V and 2 from J, leaving 15 bases between them. Germline assignment: CDR1 DFQATT and CDR2 SNEGSKA (reference sequence). CDR3 length: 15 amino acids. CDR3 amino acids: CSARTVGGNTDTQYF. For the CDR3, the DNA is TGCAGTGCTAGGACGGTAGGCGGGAACACAGATACGCAGTATTTT.

The V gene is TRBV4-3, the J gene TRBJ2-3; D call uncertain. This CDR3 has 14 amino acids. Germline assignment: CDR1 LGHNA and CDR2 YSLEER. V was cut by 0 bases and J by 0 bases, with 4 bases left in between. The CDR3 DNA follows: TGCGCCAGCAGCCAAGACTACAGCACAGATACGCAGTATTTT. It is translated as CASSQDYSTDTQYF.

CDR3: CSVEDLDRAPYGYTF. The CDR3 DNA reads TGCAGCGTTGAAGACCTGGACAGGGCGCCCTATGGCTACACCTTC. The chain couples TRBV29-1 to TRBJ1-2; TRBD1 agrees at 8 bases. Per the germline V gene, CDR1 is SQVTM and CDR2 is ANQGSEA. The trim removed 0 bases at V and 4 bases at J, leaving 7 bases unmatched. This CDR3 comprises 15 residues.

This clonotype was detected a few times. The rearrangement joins TRBV29-1 to TRBJ2-1; a possible D gene is TRBD2 (5 bases). Between the trimmed V and J ends, which lost 4 bases and 7 bases, there was a span of 5 bases. Germline CDR1 and CDR2: SQVTM and ANQGSEA. The CDR3 spans 10 residues. The CDR3: CSVGGNEQFF. The CDR3 DNA follows: TGCAGCGTTGGCGGGAATGAGCAGTTCTTC.

This clonotype was seen a single time. This chain uses TRBV12-3 or TRBV12-4 with TRBJ2-7; TRBD2 aligns across 8 bases. J lost 7 bases, V lost 5 bases, and 13 bases had no gene match. CDR3 length equals 15 residues. The CDR3 sequence is CASSRGGRGLWEQYF. CDR3 DNA: TGTGCCAGCAGTCGGGGGGGACGCGGCCTTTGGGAGCAGTACTTC.

This chain connects TRBV7-2 to TRBJ2-1, with D possibly TRBD2 on 5 matching bases. Between the trimmed V and J ends, which lost 5 bases and 8 bases, there was a span of 13 bases. The CDR3 consists of 13 residues. Germline V CDR1 and CDR2: SGHTA, FQGNSA. The CDR3 bases are TGTGCCAGCAGCGGTAGCGAATGGGATGAGCAGTTCTTC. It is translated as CASSGSEWDEQFF.

V and J are TRBV20-1 and TRBJ2-1; TRBD1 is a possible D gene (5 bases). This CDR3 has 14 residues. Germline V gene lookup returns CDR1 DFQATT and CDR2 SNEGSKA (reference sequence). V lost 1 base to trimming and J lost 8 bases, with 15 bases between them. CDR3 bases: TGCAGTGCTAGAGGGGGCGCGATCAATTATGAGCAGTTCTTC. Protein product: CSARGGAINYEQFF.

This clonotype was observed a handful of times. The chain is built from TRBV6-6 and TRBJ2-3; the match to TRBD1 covers 10 bases. CDR3 length: 15 amino acids. Germline-derived CDR1 and CDR2 are MNHNY and SVGAGI (reference sequence). The J segment lost 4 bases and the V segment lost 5 bases, leaving 6 bases of the junction unmatched. DNA for the CDR3: TGTGCCAGCAGTACCGGGACAGGGGTGTCAGATACGCAGTATTTT. Amino acid sequence: CASSTGTGVSDTQYF.

This clonotype was found a few times. The rearrangement joins TRBV7-6 to TRBJ2-7, with D maybe TRBD1 (5 bases). The CDR3 spans 17 residues. Germline CDR1 SGHVS, CDR2 FNYEAQ. The ends were cut back, 0 bases at V and 2 bases at J, with 17 bases in the middle. CDR3 sequence reads: CASSLALQGKAPYEQYF. CDR3 DNA sequence: TGTGCCAGCAGCTTAGCGCTGCAGGGTAAGGCTCCCTACGAGCAGTACTTC.

The chain uses TRBV20-1 and TRBJ1-2; D call uncertain. Trimming took 3 bases from V and 8 from J, leaving 10 bases between them. The CDR3 is 11 residues long. In germline, CDR1 is DFQATT, CDR2 SNEGSKA (reference sequence). Here the CDR3 reads CSASRDQGYTF. In nucleotides, the CDR3 is TGCAGTGCTAGTAGGGATCAGGGCTACACCTTC.

The rearrangement links TRBV29-1 to TRBJ1-6, with TRBD1 matching 8 bases. The V gene end was trimmed by 6 bases and the J gene end by 8 bases; junction bases not matched to a gene: 9. This CDR3 contains 14 residues. The germline V gene has CDR1 SQVTM and CDR2 ANQGSEA. The CDR3: CSVRTGTSDSPLHF. CDR3 sequence (DNA): TGCAGCGTCAGGACAGGGACATCGGATTCACCCCTCCACTTT.